This record covers a single TCR beta chain. The sample holds a few counts of this clone. The antigen it binds to is not known. The record has no base qualities; no much larger clone is one base away. The sample belongs to a study of T cell responses to AZD1222 COVID-19 vaccine (dated by TCRdb to the early 2020s). The study in broad terms: TCR sequencing covered some 240 trial participants: 200 to 210 given two doses of AZD1222 and 26 given two doses of MenACWY control vaccine. Enrollment into the trials was organized by age into subgroups of 18-55, 56-69 and 70-plus years, and those subgroups contained roughly 140, 27 and 60 TCR-sequenced participants, respectively. On the study overall, not on this receptor specifically: Because no samples from the day 14 peak response were available, repertoires could be characterized only after the peak T cell response. Nearly half of unique spike-specific TCRs reportedly recognized epitopes outside regions mutated in the B.1.351 and B.1.1.7 variants. Participants were mostly white British and included more females than males, and it was suggested by the authors that clonal diversity may have been underestimated. The 56-69-year group was small, and its depth increase did not reach significance, likely because of low power. The whole spike protein was spanned by vaccine-associated CD4 TCRs, and dominant responses were seen in regions 160-218 and 743-854. A significant rise in spike-specific TCR breadth and depth was observed after two AZD1222 doses relative to day 0 and relative to MenACWY recipients. Only a handful of AZD1222 recipients were SARS-CoV-2 seropositive at baseline, limiting conclusions about previously exposed vaccinees.

Looking up the germline V gene yields CDR1 MDHEN and CDR2 SYDVKM. Cut back by 2 bases and 6 bases, the V and J ends lie 16 bases apart. Inclusive of the bounding cysteine and phenylalanine, the CDR3 is 15 residues long. Just CDR3 DNA is preserved here, 45 bases in frame from base 1. The CDR3 regions of human TCRbeta chains were analyzed by immunosequencing. On the authors' methods: Repertoire TCRs were checked for matches against a reference library of SARS-CoV-2-specific TCRs that had been generated using the MIRA antigen-specificity platform. Breadth was defined as the fraction of unique TCRs that were SARS-CoV-2-associated, and depth was defined as the fraction of total T cells that were SARS-CoV-2-associated. Each spike-specific TCR was assigned to its reactive spike region and to a CD4 or CD8 class using the MIRA data. Log10-transformed breadth and depth values were compared by one-way ANOVA with Sidak's multiple comparisons tests. What TCRdb holds here is the immuneACCESS table cut down to in-frame rearrangements. Part of the clones is not present; checked against another copy, under half of the missing clones reflect an unresolved V gene, and the others are unexplained. V, J and clone size are taken as reported in that table, and D and trimming were inferred from the DNA itself. The sample yields about 140,000 clones; 92% were counted once. The ten largest account for 2.5% to 4% of the sample.

This specimen's time point label, per the study, means: about 28 days (+/-7) after the second vaccine dose. AZD1222 recipients whose second dose came at about 4 weeks and those whose second dose came at about 12 weeks were combined into one group, since spike-specific TCR depth and breadth did not differ between the two schedules. Samples from vaccinated people were obtained from the UK trials COV001 and COV002, which included a single-blind randomized controlled phase 2/3 trial of AZD1222 (ChAdOx1 nCoV-19) in healthy adults. For TCRbeta chain sequencing, PBMC samples from trial participants were taken at day 0 and at day 28 after the second dose.

The sample in question was peripheral blood, obtained 28 days after the second AZD1222 dose. The TCR was taken from an adult who received the AZD1222 COVID-19 vaccine. The chain employs TRBV28 and TRBJ1-2; 6 matching bases give a weak D call of TRBD1. The sequenced DNA: TGTGCCAGCAGTTTACGAGGGCCAGGGGTTAATGGCTACACCTTC. The encoded protein is CASSLRGPGVNGYTF.